The sequence of this T cell receptor (beta chain) was determined in a study of shared clonotypes between healthy human individuals (dated by TCRdb to about 2020). Study-level background: A couple of women and three men aged 18 to 49 years were included in the cohort. For each donor, three plates each were used for CD4 naive and CD4 memory, two plates were used for CD8 naive, and one plate was used for CD8 memory. Blood TCR repertoires of a handful of healthy adults were deeply sequenced to estimate repertoire size and the extent of clonotype sharing between individuals. Different laboratories and diverse techniques were used to prepare libraries and sequence TCR repertoires, to increase sequencing depth and limit assay-specific biases. Between about 0.94 and 10 billion PBMCs per donor were obtained by leukapheresis. The paper's findings and limits, for the study overall: Sharing across a few donors was observed for 4.5% to 6.5% of naive CD4, over 3% of naive CD8, 2% to 2.5% of memory CD4, and 0.4% of memory CD8 clonotypes. Estimated clonotype richness was generally larger for naive than for memory subsets. Sampling was restricted to blood, and TCR repertoires in tissue are likely to differ from TCR repertoires in blood. The small number of donors limited the genetic and exposure-history diversity represented. Clonotypes shared by all four sorted-subset donors showed higher generation probabilities than non-shared clonotypes. Incomplete sequencing was indicated by rarefaction of sorted-subset datasets, despite the large sequencing depth. Pairwise subsampling indicated that sequencing depth was expected to affect the degree of clonotype sharing among donors.

Only one count was recorded for this clone. Its specific antigen is unknown. No base quality information exists; no much larger clone differs at one position. CD8 naive samples were CD45RO-negative cells positively selected for CCR7, giving a CD45RA+CCR7+ population that excluded TemRA cells. The donors were healthy, HIV-negative adults who had no recently reported acute infections or vaccinations. Every donor was a Caucasian adult living in Nashville, Tennessee, USA. After blood collection by leukapheresis, PBMCs were isolated using Ficoll-Histopaque density gradient centrifugation and then cryopreserved in the vapor phase of liquid nitrogen. Purity and quantity of every magnetically sorted T cell population were checked by analytical flow cytometry. From each sorted fraction, genomic DNA was isolated and quantified by UV absorbance on a Nanodrop 2000c. CDR1 and CDR2, looked up from the germline V gene (reference sequence), are SEHNR and FQNEAQ. Taken from cysteine to phenylalanine, the CDR3 has 16 residues. Only the CDR3 region is kept as DNA, spanning 48 bases read in frame from base 1. V is pared back by 4 bases and J by 0 bases, with 12 bases lying between the germline termini.

Using the deep immunoSEQ assay, TCR CDR3 regions were amplified from genomic DNA by multiplex PCR. Genomic DNA extracted from each cell subset was distributed evenly over all wells of several immunoSEQ 96-well plates, and each plate served as one replicate. For sorted subsets, 150 to 250 ng genomic DNA, equal to 25,000 to 35,000 T cell genomes, was loaded into each replicate PCR. Purified libraries were quantified with a Qubit 3.0 fluorometer, sized on a Bioanalyzer 2100, and re-quantified with the KAPA Library Quantification kit. Every immunoSEQ 96-well plate was sequenced on a separate single-read 150-cycle Illumina NextSeq 550 flow cell. For the original study's pipeline: Because the immunoSEQ output included only junctional sequences and no quality scores, the filtering could not be the same as the filtering used for full-length reads. To assign V/J genes and CDR3, sequences were annotated using PyIR, a Python wrapper for IgBLAST v1.9, with IMGT germline references. Reads with weak V/J assignments (E-value above 1e-6), missing CDR3, stop codons, out-of-frame junctions, or ambiguous translated residues were removed. V3J clonotypes were defined as sequences sharing the same inferred V gene, J gene, and CDR3 amino acid sequence. Percentage overlap between repertoires was computed as shared unique clonotypes divided by the size of the smaller repertoire. Richness of each repertoire was evaluated using RTK rarefaction, the Chao1 estimator, and Recon v2.1 estimates of unobserved clonotypes. For all TCRbeta clonotypes obtained by the gDNA method from a few donors, generation probabilities were computed with OLGA. This is the immuneACCESS table as TCRdb keeps it, with only in-frame sequences that have V and J called. A part of the clones is gone; compared with another copy, unresolved V genes explain less than half, and the rest is unexplained. Clone size and V and J calls were adopted from that table, with D and trimming inferred from the DNA. Present in this sample are approximately 2,200,000 clones, under 95% of which were seen just once. Around 1.7% of the sample is taken by the ten largest.

The sequencing sample was made of naive CD8+ T cells from PBMCs. The meaning of the sample's cell subset or site label: CD45RA+CCR7+. The chain employs TRBV7-9 and TRBJ2-2; the D gene is unclear. This TCR was recovered from a man younger than 35 in good health. Some clones in this sample may be carry-over from other donors' samples. The bases are TGTGCCAGCAGCTCCTACAGTGAAGCGAACACCGGGGAGCTGTTTTTT. This codes for CASSSYSEANTGELFF. The entire variable domain, with the stretches around the CDR3 drawn from the reference TRBV7-9 and TRBJ2-2 proteins, is DTGVSQNPRHKITKRGQNVTFRCDPISEHNRLYWYRQTLGQGPEFLTYFQNEAQLEKSRLLSDRFSAERPKGSFSTLEIQRTEQGDSAMYLCASSSYSEANTGELFFGEGSRLTVL.